The 13 T cell receptor beta chains listed next were all sequenced from one sample in a study of blood T cell repertoires in COVID-19. Using immunoSEQ multiplex PCR, the repertoire was profiled, and TCRdb retains in-frame clones only, with some absent. The repertoire includes roughly 230,000 clones, 88% of them detected once, and 1.5% to 2% sits in the top ten. The sample taken for sequencing was peripheral blood. The receptor set was obtained from a man in his 70s with acute or convalescent COVID-19.

This chain uses TRBV5-1 with TRBJ2-7, with 8 bases fitting TRBD1. This CDR3 is built from 13 residues. Unmatched junction bases numbered 7, after V lost 5 bases and J lost 6 bases. CDR1 SGHRS and CDR2 YFSETQ come from the germline V gene. This CDR3 is CASSSGTGGEQYF. CDR3 bases: TGCGCCAGCAGTTCCGGGACAGGCGGCGAGCAGTACTTC. Looking up the rest from reference TRBV5-1 and TRBJ2-7 gives the full variable domain: KAGVTQTPRYLIKTRGQQVTLSCSPISGHRSVSWYQQTPGQGLQFLFEYFSETQRNKGNFPGRFSGRQFSNSRSEMNVSTLELGDSALYLCASSSGTGGEQYFGPGTRLTVT.

J is TRBJ1-4 and V is TRBV3-1 (or the pseudogene TRBV3-2); TRBD1 matches 7 bases. Germline V lookup: CDR1 LGHDT, CDR2 YNNKEL (reference sequence). V lost 5 bases and J lost 5; bases outside the gene matches: 5. The CDR3 loop spans 14 amino acids. CDR3: CASSGRDRNEKLFF. CDR3 in DNA: TGTGCCAGCAGCGGCCGGGACAGAAATGAAAAACTGTTTTTT.

The J gene is TRBJ2-1, the V gene TRBV6-5; D is unresolved. Germline CDR1 MNHEY, CDR2 SVGAGI. CDR3 length equals 13 residues. The V end was cut by 7 bases, the J end by 4 bases, with 11 bases between. The CDR3 DNA follows: TGTGCCAGCAACCCGACTGGTTACAATGAGCAGTTCTTC. The encoded protein is CASNPTGYNEQFF.

To note about this clone: The junction departs from the called germline gene at one end, perhaps through a read error. V gene TRBV7-7 combines with J gene TRBJ2-7; the D gene is possibly TRBD2 (6 bases). The CDR3 runs 18 residues. Germline V gives CDR1 SSHAT, CDR2 FNYEAQ (reference sequence). The CDR3 reads CASSLALRAGRVIYEQYF. CDR3 DNA: TGTGCTAGCAGCTTAGCTCTACGGGCCGGGAGAGTTATATACGAGCAGTACTTC.

J is TRBJ2-1 and V is TRBV5-1, with 9 bases lining up with TRBD2. Germline CDR1 SGHRS, CDR2 YFSETQ. V was pared by 1 base and J by 5 bases, with 10 bases of the junction left unmatched. This CDR3 is 17 amino acids long. CDR3 in amino acids: CASSLFRREGFDNEQFF. Here the CDR3 DNA reads TGCGCCAGCAGCTTGTTCCGGCGGGAGGGATTCGACAATGAGCAGTTCTTC. The full variable domain, its missing parts supplied by reference TRBV5-1 and TRBJ2-1, is KAGVTQTPRYLIKTRGQQVTLSCSPISGHRSVSWYQQTPGQGLQFLFEYFSETQRNKGNFPGRFSGRQFSNSRSEMNVSTLELGDSALYLCASSLFRREGFDNEQFFGPGTRLTVL.

This clone appeared once. The rearrangement joins TRBV18 to TRBJ2-5, with TRBD2 as a possible D gene (5 bases). Germline CDR1 KGHSH, CDR2 LQKENI. The ends were cut back, 2 bases at V and 0 bases at J, with 13 bases in the middle. The length of the CDR3 is 16 residues. The CDR3 DNA reads TGTGCCAGCTCACCAAAAAGCGAGGGTTACCAAGAGACCCAGTACTTC. Protein: CASSPKSEGYQETQYF.

The V and J genes are TRBV19 and TRBJ2-7; TRBD1 aligns across 9 bases. The V segment lost 8 bases and the J segment 3 bases; nucleotides outside the gene matches: 8. This CDR3 contains 14 residues. Germline V gene data show CDR1 as LNHDA and CDR2 as SQIVND (reference sequence). Here the CDR3 reads CASGPGTGNYEQYF. The DNA for the CDR3 is TGTGCCAGTGGGCCGGGGACAGGGAACTACGAGCAGTACTTC. Based on the CDR3 plus reference TRBV19 and TRBJ2-7, the full variable domain is DGGITQSPKYLFRKEGQNVTLSCEQNLNHDAMYWYRQDPGQGLRLIYYSQIVNDFQKGDIAEGYSVSREKKESFPLTVTSAQKNPTAFYLCASGPGTGNYEQYFGPGTRLTVT.

The chain is built from TRBV23-1 and TRBJ2-2; 8 bases agree with TRBD1. TRBV23-1 is classed as an ORF, of uncertain function. V trimming: 0 bases; J trimming: 4 bases; junction bases outside the gene matches: 10. This CDR3 contains 18 residues. DNA for the CDR3: TGCGCCAGCAGTCAATCAGCTGCCCCGGGACAGGTCACCGGGGAGCTGTTTTTT. This sequence encodes CASSQSAAPGQVTGELFF.

This CDR3 is CASKQGWSNSPLHF. Here the CDR3 DNA reads TGTGCCAGCAAACAGGGCTGGAGTAATTCACCCCTCCACTTT. V and J are TRBV6-5 and TRBJ1-6; D possibly corresponds to TRBD1 (6 bases). The CDR3 is 14 amino acids. V was pared by 7 bases and J by 6 bases, with 13 bases between. Germline loops: CDR1 MNHEY, CDR2 SVGAGI.

This chain links TRBV7-2 with TRBJ2-2; D not resolved. CDR3 length: 14 amino acids. V shed 8 bases and J shed 4 bases, with 14 bases lying between them. Germline V gene sequence: CDR1 SGHTA, CDR2 FQGNSA. DNA for the CDR3: TGTGCCAGCCACCCTCTCGGTCTCACCGGGGAGCTGTTTTTT. It is translated as CASHPLGLTGELFF. Full variable domain (missing parts from reference TRBV7-2 and TRBJ2-2): GAGVSQSPSNKVTEKGKDVELRCDPISGHTALYWYRQSLGQGLEFLIYFQGNSAPDKSGLPSDRFSAERTGGSVSTLTIQRTQQEDSAVYLCASHPLGLTGELFFGEGSRLTVL.

The J gene is TRBJ1-5, the V gene TRBV2, with D possibly being TRBD1 (6 bases). V was clipped by 6 bases and J by 0 bases, with 18 bases between them. This CDR3 has 17 residues. CDR1 and CDR2 from the germline V gene are SNHLY and FYNNEI. The chain's CDR3 is CASRVATGSFSNQPQHF. Here the CDR3 DNA reads TGTGCCAGCAGAGTGGCAACAGGGTCCTTTAGCAATCAGCCCCAGCATTTT.

V and J are TRBV7-3 and TRBJ2-5, with D possibly matching TRBD2 (6 bases). V lost 10 bases, J lost 2 bases, and 17 bases lay in between. The CDR3 has 14 amino acids. Looked up from germline, CDR1 is SGHTA and CDR2 is FQGTGA. The CDR3 region is CAIRLRRDQETQYF. CDR3 DNA sequence: TGTGCCATCCGACTAAGGCGGGATCAAGAGACCCAGTACTTC.

The gene calls are TRBV9 and TRBJ1-3, with 9 bases aligning to TRBD1. The CDR3 runs to 15 residues. V was pared by 4 bases and J by 1 base, with 3 bases of the junction left unmatched. Germline lookup yields CDR1 SGDLS and CDR2 YYNGEE. In DNA, the CDR3 is TGTGCCAGCAGCCTCGGGACAGGGTCTGGAAACACCATATATTTT. This gives the protein CASSLGTGSGNTIYF.